These T cell receptor beta chains were read from a single sample in a study of blood T cell repertoires in COVID-19. The protocol was immunoSEQ multiplex PCR, while the TCRdb copy is restricted to in-frame clones and leaves out a portion. The sample contains about 160,000 clones, around 90% of which appear only once. Sequenced sample: peripheral blood. The source of these receptors is a man aged 55 to 70 with active or convalescent COVID-19. CDR3s include the opening cysteine and the closing phenylalanine or tryptophan. Fields, in order: D gene, clone size, V gene, J gene, CDR3 DNA, CDR3 protein. D genes are given only for firm matches. Where a row states a size, it is once, few, many or the class of an expanded clone; other rows omit it.

NA	NA	TRBV27	TRBJ1-1	TGTGCCAGCAGTTTATCGGAGACAGGGAACACTGAAGCTTTCTTT	CASSLSETGNTEAFF
TRBD1	NA	TRBV5-1	TRBJ1-4	TGCGCCAGCAGCATGGGACAGGGGGCGCTTGGTGAAAAACTGTTTTTT	CASSMGQGALGEKLFF
NA	NA	TRBV21-1	TRBJ2-5	TGTGCCAGCACCGCAGGTCCGTCCGGGACTAGCGGGAGGGATAAAAAGGGGACCCAGTACTTC	CASTAGPSGTSGRDKKGTQYF
NA	NA	TRBV6-5	TRBJ1-2	TGTGCCAGCATTCGTACCCCCGGGACTAACTATGGCTACACCTTC	CASIRTPGTNYGYTF
TRBD2	NA	TRBV10-3	TRBJ2-5	TGTGCCATCAGTTCCGCCGGGACTACCAAAGAGACCCAGTACTTC	CAISSAGTTKETQYF
NA	few	TRBV7-9	TRBJ2-7	TGTGCCAGCAGCCCCAAGCTAGCTCCCTACGAGCAGTACTTC	CASSPKLAPYEQYF
NA	once	TRBV19	TRBJ1-2	TGTGCCAGTACCACGACAGCTAACTATGGCTACACCTTC	CASTTTANYGYTF
NA	NA	TRBV19	TRBJ1-1	TGTGCCAGTACGAGAGGGGGAGCTGGCACTGAAGCTTTCTTT	CASTRGGAGTEAFF
NA	NA	TRBV5-6	TRBJ2-1	TGTGCCAGCAGCTTGAGCTGGGCGCCCAACTACAATGAGCAGTTCTTC	CASSLSWAPNYNEQFF
NA	few	TRBV7-9	TRBJ1-1	TGTGCCAGCAGCTCTACCCAGAACACTGAAGCTTTCTTT	CASSSTQNTEAFF
NA	NA	TRBV27	TRBJ2-4	TGTGCCAGCAGTTCGATGACAGGAACCAAAAACATTCAGTACTTC	CASSSMTGTKNIQYF
NA	NA	TRBV10-3	TRBJ2-5	TGTGCCATCAGTGTTACGGGGAACCAAGAGACCCAGTACTTC	CAISVTGNQETQYF
NA	NA	TRBV19	TRBJ2-6	TGTGCCAGTGGCCTCTCTGGGGCCAACGTCCTGACTTTC	CASGLSGANVLTF
NA	NA	TRBV6-5	TRBJ1-1	TGTGCCAGCAGTTACTCGGCCGCTAACACTGAAGCTTTCTTT	CASSYSAANTEAFF
NA	NA	TRBV23-1	TRBJ2-7	TGCGCCAGCAGTCAGGGGGGGCGCTTGACCTACGAGCAGTACTTC	CASSQGGRLTYEQYF
NA	NA	TRBV10-3	TRBJ1-1	TGTGCCATCAGTGATGGAGAGACTGAAGCTTTCTTT	CAISDGETEAFF
TRBD1	NA	TRBV10-1	TRBJ1-1	TGCGCCAGCAGCTCTACCGGGACAGGGGCGTCTGAAGCTTTCTTT	CASSSTGTGASEAFF
TRBD1	NA	TRBV6-5	TRBJ1-2	TGTGCCAGCAGTTACTTCAGTACAGGGGGCCGGGATGGCTACACCTTC	CASSYFSTGGRDGYTF
NA	NA	TRBV29-1	TRBJ2-2	TGCAGCGTTGATAGGCGGGGTAACACCGGGGAGCTGTTTTTT	CSVDRRGNTGELFF
TRBD1	NA	TRBV6-5	TRBJ1-6	TGTGCCAGTAGGGGACAGGGGAATTCACCCCTCCACTTT	CASRGQGNSPLHF
TRBD1	NA	TRBV14	TRBJ1-2	TGTGCCAGCAGCCAACGAGGGGGACAGGGGGCTGGTAGCGGCTATGGCTACACCTTC	CASSQRGGQGAGSGYGYTF
NA	NA	TRBV24-1	TRBJ2-5	TGTGCCACCAGTGATGTCCGGGACATACAAGAGACCCAGTACTTC	CATSDVRDIQETQYF
NA	once	TRBV5-1	TRBJ1-2	TGCGCCAGCAGCTTGGCGTCCGCTAACTATGGCTACACCTTC	CASSLASANYGYTF
TRBD1	NA	TRBV5-4	TRBJ1-5	TGTGCCAGCAGCTACGGGACAGGGTCAAAGGTCTGGAATCAGCCCCAGCATTTT	CASSYGTGSKVWNQPQHF